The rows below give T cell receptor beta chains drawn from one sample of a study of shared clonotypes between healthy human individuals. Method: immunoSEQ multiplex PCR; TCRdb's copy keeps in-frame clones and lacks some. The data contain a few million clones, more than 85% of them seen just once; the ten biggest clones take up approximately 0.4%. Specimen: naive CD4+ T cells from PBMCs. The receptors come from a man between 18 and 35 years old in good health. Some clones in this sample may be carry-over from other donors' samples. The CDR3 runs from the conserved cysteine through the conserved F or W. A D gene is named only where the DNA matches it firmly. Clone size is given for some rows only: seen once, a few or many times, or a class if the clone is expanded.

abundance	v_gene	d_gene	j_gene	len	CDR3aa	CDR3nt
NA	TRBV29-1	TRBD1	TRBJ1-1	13	CSAEDRAPSAAFF	TGCAGCGCAGAGGACAGGGCCCCGAGTGCGGCTTTCTTT
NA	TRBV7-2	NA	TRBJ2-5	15	CASSLERSRGGTQYF	TGTGCCAGCAGCTTAGAAAGATCCCGGGGAGGGACCCAGTACTTC
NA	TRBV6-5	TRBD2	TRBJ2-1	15	CASSLFGTSWHEQFF	TGTGCCAGCAGCCTATTCGGGACTAGCTGGCATGAGCAGTTCTTC
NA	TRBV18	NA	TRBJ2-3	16	CASSQGRPRAQSTQYF	TGTGCCAGCTCACAAGGACGTCCCCGGGCCCAGTCTACGCAGTATTTT
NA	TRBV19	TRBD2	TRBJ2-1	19	CASSIDPPGLAGRANEQFF	TGTGCCAGTAGTATAGATCCGCCCGGACTAGCGGGACGGGCCAATGAGCAGTTCTTC
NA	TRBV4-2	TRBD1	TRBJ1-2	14	CASSQRWDSRGYTF	TGTGCCAGCAGCCAACGCTGGGACAGTCGGGGCTACACCTTC
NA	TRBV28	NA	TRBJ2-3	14	CASSPILGFDTQYF	TGTGCCAGCAGTCCGATACTAGGATTTGATACGCAGTATTTT
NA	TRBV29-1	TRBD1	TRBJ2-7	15	CSVGGGGTGRNEQYF	TGCAGCGTTGGAGGGGGGGGGACAGGGAGGAACGAGCAGTACTTC
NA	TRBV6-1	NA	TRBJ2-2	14	CASSETRRAGELFF	TGTGCCAGCAGTGAAACCAGGCGGGCCGGGGAGCTGTTTTTT
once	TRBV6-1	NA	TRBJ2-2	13	CASRWGGTGELFF	TGTGCCAGCAGATGGGGAGGCACCGGGGAGCTGTTTTTT
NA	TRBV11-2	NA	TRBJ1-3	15	CASSFRRFSGNTIYF	TGTGCCAGCAGCTTCCGTAGATTTTCTGGAAACACCATATATTTT
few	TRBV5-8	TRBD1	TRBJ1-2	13	CASSFSGGYGYTF	TGTGCCAGCAGCTTCTCAGGGGGATATGGCTACACCTTC
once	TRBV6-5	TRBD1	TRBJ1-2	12	CASSYRGHGYTF	TGTGCCAGCAGTTACAGGGGGCATGGCTACACCTTC
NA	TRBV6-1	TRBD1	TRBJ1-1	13	CASQTGVDTEAFF	TGTGCCAGCCAAACAGGGGTCGACACTGAAGCTTTCTTT
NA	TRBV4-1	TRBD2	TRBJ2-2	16	CASSVHRTGGTGELFF	TGCGCCAGCAGCGTCCATAGGACGGGGGGGACCGGGGAGCTGTTTTTT
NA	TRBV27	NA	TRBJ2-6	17	CASSLFSLGSGANVLTF	TGTGCCAGCAGTTTATTTTCCCTGGGATCTGGGGCCAACGTCCTGACTTTC
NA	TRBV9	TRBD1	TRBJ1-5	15	CASSGPGQGNQPQHF	TGTGCCAGCAGCGGACCGGGACAGGGGAATCAGCCCCAGCATTTT
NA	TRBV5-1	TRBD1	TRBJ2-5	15	CASSPSSGRGETQYF	TGCGCCAGCAGCCCTTCCTCGGGCAGGGGGGAGACCCAGTACTTC
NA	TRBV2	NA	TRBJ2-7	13	CASSEGLGGAYRF	TGTGCCAGCAGTGAAGGGCTTGGCGGGGCCTACAGATTC
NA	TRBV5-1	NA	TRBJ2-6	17	CASSLRRDSAGANVLTF	TGCGCCAGCAGCTTGCGGCGGGACTCCGCCGGGGCCAACGTCCTGACTTTC
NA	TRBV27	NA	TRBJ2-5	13	CASSLSGAWTQYF	TGTGCCAGCAGTTTATCGGGGGCTTGGACCCAGTACTTC
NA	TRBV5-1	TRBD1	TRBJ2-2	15	CASSPGTGGTGELFF	TGCGCCAGCAGCCCAGGGACAGGGGGGACCGGGGAGCTGTTTTTT
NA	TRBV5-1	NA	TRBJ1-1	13	CASSFALNTEAFF	TGCGCCAGCAGCTTCGCCCTTAACACTGAAGCTTTCTTT
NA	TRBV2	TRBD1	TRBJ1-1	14	CASSADRGDTEAFF	TGTGCCAGCAGTGCTGACAGGGGTGACACTGAAGCTTTCTTT